This T cell receptor (beta chain) came from a study of T cell repertoires in cytomegalovirus infection. Study background: A matching HLA type, together with CMV infection, was signaled by public TCR beta signatures. Overall study findings and caveats: Cumulative public TCR beta family frequency identified CMV carriers with the relevant HLA.

This CDR3 region has 16 residues. The germline V and J ends were trimmed by 1 base and 4 bases, with 16 bases remaining between them. One entry per CDR3 protein results from TCRdb running MiXCR on the reads. The repertoire includes 650,000 to 900,000 distinct CDR3 sequences, just under 30% of them detected once, and approximately 14% sits in the top ten. A remark on this clonotype: The target antigen is unknown.

The clonotype originates from a human donor in good health (CMV status not recorded). Some clones in this sample may be carry-over from other donors' samples. The chain combines TRBV12-3 or TRBV12-4 with TRBJ1-2; D might be TRBD1 (5 bases). This material consisted of cultured CD8+ T cells from PBMCs, taken from culture after CMV antigen stimulation. The CDR3 coding sequence is TGTGCCAGCAGTTTAGATCGCGAGGGGCTAGGCTATGGCTACACCTTC. The encoded protein is CASSLDREGLGYGYTF.